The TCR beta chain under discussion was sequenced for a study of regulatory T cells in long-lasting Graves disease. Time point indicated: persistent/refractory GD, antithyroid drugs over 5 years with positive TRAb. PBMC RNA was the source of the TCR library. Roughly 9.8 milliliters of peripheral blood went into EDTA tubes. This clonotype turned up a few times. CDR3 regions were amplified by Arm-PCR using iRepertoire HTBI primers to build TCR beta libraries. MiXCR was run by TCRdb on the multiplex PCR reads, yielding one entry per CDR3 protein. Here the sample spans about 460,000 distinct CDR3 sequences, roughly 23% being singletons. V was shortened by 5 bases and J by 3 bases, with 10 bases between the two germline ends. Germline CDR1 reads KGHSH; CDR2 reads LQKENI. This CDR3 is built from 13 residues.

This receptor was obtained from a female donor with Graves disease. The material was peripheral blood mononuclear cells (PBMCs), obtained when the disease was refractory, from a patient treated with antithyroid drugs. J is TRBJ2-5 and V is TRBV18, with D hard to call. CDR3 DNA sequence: TGTGCCAGCTCATCGTACAGCGAAGAGACCCAGTACTTC. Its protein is CASSSYSEETQYF.